The 21 T cell receptor beta chains below come from one sample, sequenced in a study of blood T cell repertoires in COVID-19. Sequencing used immunoSEQ multiplex PCR; TCRdb keeps in-frame clones, though not all of them. This table has about 190,000 clones, more than 60% appearing once. Specimen: peripheral blood. These receptor sequences come from a woman between 50 and 59 years old with acute or convalescent COVID-19.

V gene TRBV5-4 combines with J gene TRBJ2-5, with TRBD2 matching 7 bases. There are 14 residues in the CDR3. Germline CDR1 and CDR2: SGHNT and YYREEE (reference sequence). V shed 3 bases, J shed 6 bases, and the junction held 8 bases outside the gene matches. CDR3 loop: CASSSGLDGKTQYF. The DNA for the CDR3 is TGTGCCAGCAGCTCCGGACTAGACGGGAAGACCCAGTACTTC. Full variable domain (outside the CDR3, taken from reference TRBV5-4 and TRBJ2-5): ETGVTQSPTHLIKTRGQQVTLRCSSQSGHNTVSWYQQALGQGPQFIFQYYREEENGRGNFPPRFSGLQFPNYSSELNVNALELDDSALYLCASSSGLDGKTQYFGPGTRLLVL.

This clone was seen just once. The chain joins TRBV20-1 to TRBJ2-7, with TRBD1 identical over 8 bases. This CDR3 has 16 residues. Trimming removed 3 bases from V and 5 bases from J; junction bases left unmatched: 15. CDR1 DFQATT and CDR2 SNEGSKA come from the germline V gene (reference sequence). CDR3 sequence (DNA): TGCAGTGCTAGTGCACTCCGCCGGACAGGGAACAACGAGCAGTACTTC. The encoded protein is CSASALRRTGNNEQYF.

This clone was seen a single time. The rearrangement links TRBV27 to TRBJ2-3, with TRBD2 identical over 13 bases. Germline V CDR1 and CDR2: MNHEY, SMNVEV (reference sequence). With V trimmed by 5 bases and J by 0 bases, 8 bases remained unmatched. The CDR3 consists of 18 residues. CDR3 residues: CASSDIRGLAGSTDTQYF. CDR3 nucleotide sequence: TGTGCCAGCAGTGACATTCGGGGACTAGCGGGGAGCACAGATACGCAGTATTTT.

This clone showed up just once. This chain connects TRBV7-2 to TRBJ1-2; 10 bases map to TRBD1. In germline, CDR1 is SGHTA, CDR2 FQGNSA. J was trimmed by 3 bases and V by 6 bases; bases with no gene match: 16. This CDR3 has 18 amino acids. The CDR3 nucleotides read TGTGCCAGCAGTCCCCCACGACAGGGGGCAGGGTATCACTATGGCTACACCTTC. Translating gives CASSPPRQGAGYHYGYTF.

The genes are TRBV6-5 and TRBJ1-6; 9 positions agree with TRBD1. Germline CDR1 MNHEY, CDR2 SVGAGI. CDR3 length: 13 amino acids. Losses at the gene ends were 6 bases for V and 8 bases for J; bases not matched to a gene: 2. The CDR3 coding sequence is TGTGCCAGCAGGGGACAGGGATATTCACCCCTCCACTTT. Its protein is CASRGQGYSPLHF.

The rearrangement joins TRBV7-9 to TRBJ2-7; D is possibly TRBD2 (5 bases). Per the germline V gene, CDR1 is SEHNR and CDR2 is FQNEAQ (reference sequence). The CDR3 has 16 amino acids. Trimming cost V 6 bases and J 4 bases, with 22 bases left between them. The CDR3 nucleotides read TGTGCCAGCAGTCGAGTGACTGGTCTAGCTCGTTACGAGCAGTACTTC. As protein: CASSRVTGLARYEQYF.

The chain is built from TRBV28 and TRBJ2-7; 14 positions agree with TRBD2. The germline V gene has CDR1 MDHEN and CDR2 SYDVKM. The V segment lost 4 bases and the J segment 4 bases; nucleotides outside the gene matches: 6. The CDR3 is 16 amino acids. The CDR3 protein is CASSSPGLAGAYEQYF. CDR3 in DNA: TGTGCCAGCAGTTCCCCGGGACTAGCGGGAGCGTACGAGCAGTACTTC.

V usage is TRBV27 and J usage is TRBJ2-3; no definite D call. The CDR3 covers 15 residues. V lost 6 bases and J lost 3, with 16 bases in between. Germline V lookup: CDR1 MNHEY, CDR2 SMNVEV (reference sequence). CDR3 DNA: TGTGCCAGCAGAACAACTACCGGGTCTACAGATACGCAGTATTTT. Translation gives CASRTTTGSTDTQYF.

This chain joins TRBV3-1 (or the pseudogene TRBV3-2) and TRBJ1-4, with 8 bases aligning to TRBD1. J lost 13 bases, V lost 2 bases, and 3 bases had no gene match. The CDR3 has 12 amino acids. The germline CDR1 and CDR2 sequences are LGHDT and YNNKEL (reference sequence). CDR3 protein: CASSQQGTGLFF. DNA of the CDR3: TGTGCCAGCAGCCAACAGGGGACAGGACTGTTTTTT.

The chain has TRBV19 and TRBJ1-5; 9 bases match TRBD1. Per germline, CDR1 LNHDA and CDR2 SQIVND (reference sequence). The CDR3 sequence is 18 residues long. Trimming took 5 bases from V and 3 from J; bases not matched to a gene: 14. The CDR3 protein is CASSFPNYGTGTNQPQHF. In nucleotides, the CDR3 is TGTGCCAGTAGTTTTCCAAATTACGGGACAGGGACCAATCAGCCCCAGCATTTT.

This clone is a singleton in its sample. The V gene is TRBV7-2, the J gene TRBJ1-4; 12 bases fit TRBD1. J was trimmed by 8 bases and V by 1 base; bases with no gene match: 2. CDR3 size: 15 residues. In germline, CDR1 is SGHTA, CDR2 FQGNSA. Written as DNA, the CDR3 is TGTGCCAGCAGCTTAGGGGGGACAGGGGGCGAAAAACTGTTTTTT. It translates to CASSLGGTGGEKLFF.

The rearrangement uses TRBV4-3 and TRBJ2-2; TRBD2 agrees at 9 bases. Germline trimming cut 4 bases from V and 0 bases from J; bases unmatched to any gene: 3. Per the germline V gene, CDR1 is LGHNA and CDR2 is YSLEER. The CDR3 runs 16 residues. The CDR3, as DNA: TGCGCCAGCAGCCTACGACTAGCGGCGAACACCGGGGAGCTGTTTTTT. Encoded protein: CASSLRLAANTGELFF.

The CDR3 DNA follows: TGTGCCAGCAGCTTAGGGAACAGACTAGCGGGGAGGGGAGATACGCAGTATTTT. Its translation: CASSLGNRLAGRGDTQYF. The rearrangement links TRBV5-4 to TRBJ2-3, with 11 nucleotides matching TRBD2. V gave up 2 bases and J gave up 5 bases; unmatched junction bases: 13. This CDR3 comprises 18 residues. Per germline, CDR1 SGHNT and CDR2 YYREEE (reference sequence).

The chain recombines TRBV6-5 with TRBJ1-5, with D perhaps TRBD1 (6 bases). Trimming removed 0 bases from V and 3 bases from J, with 9 bases in between. Per germline, CDR1 MNHEY and CDR2 SVGAGI. The CDR3 has 15 amino acids. CDR3 nucleotide sequence: TGTGCCAGCAGTTACTCGTCAGGGGACAATCAGCCCCAGCATTTT. As protein: CASSYSSGDNQPQHF.

This chain links TRBV5-8 with TRBJ2-3; perhaps TRBD2 as D (6 bases). The ends were cut back, 1 base at V and 7 bases at J, with 16 bases in the middle. CDR3 size: 15 residues. The germline V gene has CDR1 SGHTS and CDR2 YDEGEE. The CDR3 DNA reads TGTGCCAGCAGCTTGACGGGGGTGATAGAAAATACGCAGTATTTT. Amino acid sequence: CASSLTGVIENTQYF.

V gene TRBV24-1 combines with J gene TRBJ2-5, with 9 bases fitting TRBD1. Germline CDR1 and CDR2: KGHDR and SFDVKD. The CDR3 runs 16 residues. V lost 5 bases and J lost 5; bases outside the gene matches: 11. The CDR3 region is CATSGGGDREWETQYF. For the CDR3, the DNA is TGTGCCACCAGTGGGGGCGGGGACAGGGAATGGGAGACCCAGTACTTC.

The chain combines TRBV9 with TRBJ2-3; 9 bases match TRBD1. The CDR3 has 19 amino acids. Losses at the gene ends were 0 bases for V and 0 bases for J; bases not matched to a gene: 11. The germline V gene has CDR1 SGDLS and CDR2 YYNGEE. CDR3 residues: CASSVVFRTGAFSTDTQYF. Here the CDR3 DNA reads TGTGCCAGCAGCGTAGTCTTCAGGACAGGGGCGTTTAGCACAGATACGCAGTATTTT.

V gene TRBV29-1 combines with J gene TRBJ1-1; D gene ambiguous. CDR1 SQVTM and CDR2 ANQGSEA come from the germline V gene. The CDR3 loop spans 12 amino acids. V shed 3 bases and J shed 0 bases, with 5 bases lying between them. CDR3 protein: CSVEEVNTEAFF. Here the CDR3 DNA reads TGCAGCGTTGAGGAGGTGAACACTGAAGCTTTCTTT.

The chain has TRBV27 and TRBJ2-7, with 8 bases that match TRBD2. CDR1 and CDR2 from the germline V gene are MNHEY and SMNVEV (reference sequence). Trimming at V came to 2 bases and at J to 2 bases, leaving 17 bases not matched to a gene. The CDR3 sequence is 19 residues long. The CDR3, as DNA: TGTGCCAGCAGTTTAATTCCCGGGGTAGCGGGACTTCAACCCTACGAGCAGTACTTC. It encodes CASSLIPGVAGLQPYEQYF.

V is TRBV9 and J is TRBJ2-7; D uncertain. Germline V gene data show CDR1 as SGDLS and CDR2 as YYNGEE. This CDR3 has 14 residues. V was clipped by 4 bases and J by 5 bases, with 16 bases between them. The CDR3, as DNA: TGTGCCAGCAGCATCCAAGCGAAAACCCACGAGCAGTACTTC. Translation gives CASSIQAKTHEQYF.

This clone showed up just a few times. The V gene is TRBV19, the J gene TRBJ2-1, with 11 bases identical to TRBD2. V lost 7 bases to trimming and J lost 2 bases; unmatched junction nucleotides: 7. The CDR3 loop spans 16 amino acids. Germline lookup yields CDR1 LNHDA and CDR2 SQIVND (reference sequence). CDR3 bases: TGTGCCAGTATGACCCTAGCGGGAGGTACCTACAATGAGCAGTTCTTC. Residues: CASMTLAGGTYNEQFF.